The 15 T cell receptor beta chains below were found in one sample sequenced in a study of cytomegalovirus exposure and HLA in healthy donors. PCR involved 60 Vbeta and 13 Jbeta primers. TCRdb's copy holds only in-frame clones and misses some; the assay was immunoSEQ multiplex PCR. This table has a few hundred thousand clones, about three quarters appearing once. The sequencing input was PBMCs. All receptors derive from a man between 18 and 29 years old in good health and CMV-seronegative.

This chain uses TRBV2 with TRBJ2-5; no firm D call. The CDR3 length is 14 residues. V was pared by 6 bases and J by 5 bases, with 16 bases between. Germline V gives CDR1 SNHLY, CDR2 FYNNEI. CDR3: CASSRSLDSETQYF. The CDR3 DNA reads TGTGCCAGCAGCCGGTCCCTTGATAGTGAGACCCAGTACTTC.

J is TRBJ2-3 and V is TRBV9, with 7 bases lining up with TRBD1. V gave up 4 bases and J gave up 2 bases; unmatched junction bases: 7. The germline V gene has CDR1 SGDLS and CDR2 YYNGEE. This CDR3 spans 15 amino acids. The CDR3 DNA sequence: TGTGCCAGCAGCAAAGGGGGACAGCCCACAGATACGCAGTATTTT. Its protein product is CASSKGGQPTDTQYF.

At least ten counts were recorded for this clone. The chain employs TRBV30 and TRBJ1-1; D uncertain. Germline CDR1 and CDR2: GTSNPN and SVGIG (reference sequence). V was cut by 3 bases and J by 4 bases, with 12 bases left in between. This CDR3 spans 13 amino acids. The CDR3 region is CAWRREIGTEAFF. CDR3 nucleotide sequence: TGTGCCTGGAGGAGGGAGATCGGCACTGAAGCTTTCTTT.

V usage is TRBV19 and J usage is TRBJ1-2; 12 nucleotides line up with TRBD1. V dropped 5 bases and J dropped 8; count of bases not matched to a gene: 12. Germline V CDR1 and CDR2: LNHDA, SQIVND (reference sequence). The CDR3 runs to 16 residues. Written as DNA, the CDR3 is TGTGCCAGTAGTCTTCCGCTGGGACAGGGGGCGCCCGGCTACACCTTC. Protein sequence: CASSLPLGQGAPGYTF.

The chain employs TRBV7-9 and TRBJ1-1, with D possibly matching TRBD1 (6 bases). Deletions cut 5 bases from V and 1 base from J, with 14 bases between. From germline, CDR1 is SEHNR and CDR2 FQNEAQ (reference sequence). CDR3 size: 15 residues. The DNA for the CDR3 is TGTGCCAGCAGCCCGACGGACAGCCGGAACACTGAAGCTTTCTTT. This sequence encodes CASSPTDSRNTEAFF.

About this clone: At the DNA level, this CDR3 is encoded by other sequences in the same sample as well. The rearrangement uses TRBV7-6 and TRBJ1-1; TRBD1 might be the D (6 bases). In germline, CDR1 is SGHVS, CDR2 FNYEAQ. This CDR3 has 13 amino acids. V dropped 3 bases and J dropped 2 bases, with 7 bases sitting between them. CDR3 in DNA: TGTGCCAGCAGCTTGACAGGAAACACTGAAGCTTTCTTT. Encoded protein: CASSLTGNTEAFF.

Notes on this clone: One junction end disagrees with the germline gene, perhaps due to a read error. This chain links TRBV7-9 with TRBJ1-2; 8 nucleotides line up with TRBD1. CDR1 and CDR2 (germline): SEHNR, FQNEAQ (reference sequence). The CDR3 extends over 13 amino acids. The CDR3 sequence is CSSSPGQGEGYTF. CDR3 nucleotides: TGTTCCAGCAGCCCAGGACAGGGCGAGGGCTACACCTTC.

This chain's CDR3 is CTSSRGTANGYTF. The DNA for the CDR3 is TGCACCAGCAGCCGCGGGACAGCAAATGGCTACACCTTC. V usage is TRBV1 and J usage is TRBJ1-2; no check of the table's D call, TRBD1, against the DNA was made. TRBV1 is an annotated pseudogene. CDR3 length: 13 amino acids.

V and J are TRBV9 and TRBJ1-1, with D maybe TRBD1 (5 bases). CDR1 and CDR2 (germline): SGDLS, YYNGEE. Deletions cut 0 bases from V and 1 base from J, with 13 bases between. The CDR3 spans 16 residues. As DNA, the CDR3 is TGTGCCAGCAGCGTAGGGGCAGGGTTGGCGAACACTGAAGCTTTCTTT. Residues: CASSVGAGLANTEAFF.

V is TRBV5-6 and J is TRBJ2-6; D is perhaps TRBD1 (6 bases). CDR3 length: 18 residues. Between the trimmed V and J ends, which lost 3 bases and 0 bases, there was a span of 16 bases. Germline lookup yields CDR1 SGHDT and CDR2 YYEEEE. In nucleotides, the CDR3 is TGTGCCAGCAGCTCCACGGCCAGGGGTAGCTCTGGGGCCAACGTCCTGACTTTC. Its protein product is CASSSTARGSSGANVLTF.

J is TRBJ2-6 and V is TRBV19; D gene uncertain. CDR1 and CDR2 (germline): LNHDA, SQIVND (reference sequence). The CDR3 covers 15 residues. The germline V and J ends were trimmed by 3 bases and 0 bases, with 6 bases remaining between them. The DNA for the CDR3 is TGTGCCAGTAGTATCCTGAGCTCTGGGGCCAACGTCCTGACTTTC. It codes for CASSILSSGANVLTF.

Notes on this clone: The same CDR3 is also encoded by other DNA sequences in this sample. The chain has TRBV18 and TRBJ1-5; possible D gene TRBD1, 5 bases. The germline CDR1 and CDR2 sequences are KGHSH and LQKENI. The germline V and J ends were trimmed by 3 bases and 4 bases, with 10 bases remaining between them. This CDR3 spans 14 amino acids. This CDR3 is CASSPGRANQPQHF. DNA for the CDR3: TGTGCCAGCTCACCGGGCAGGGCTAATCAGCCCCAGCATTTT. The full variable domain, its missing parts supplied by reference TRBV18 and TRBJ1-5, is NAGVMQNPRHLVRRRGQEARLRCSPMKGHSHVYWYRQLPEEGLKFMVYLQKENIIDESGMPKERFSAEFPKEGPSILRIQQVVRGDSAAYFCASSPGRANQPQHFGDGTRLSIL.

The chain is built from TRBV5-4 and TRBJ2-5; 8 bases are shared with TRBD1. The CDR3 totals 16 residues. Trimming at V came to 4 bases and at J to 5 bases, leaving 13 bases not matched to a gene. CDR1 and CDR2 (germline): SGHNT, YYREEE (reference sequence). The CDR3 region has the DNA TGTGCCAGCAGCGCAGGTGGGACAGGTTCGTCGGAGACCCAGTACTTC. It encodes CASSAGGTGSSETQYF.

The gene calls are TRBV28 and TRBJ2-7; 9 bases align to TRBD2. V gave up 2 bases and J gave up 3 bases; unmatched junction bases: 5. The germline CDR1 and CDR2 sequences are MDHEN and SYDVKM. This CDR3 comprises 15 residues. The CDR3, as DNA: TGTGCCAGCAGTTTAAGGACTAGCGCCTACTACGAGCAGTACTTC. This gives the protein CASSLRTSAYYEQYF.

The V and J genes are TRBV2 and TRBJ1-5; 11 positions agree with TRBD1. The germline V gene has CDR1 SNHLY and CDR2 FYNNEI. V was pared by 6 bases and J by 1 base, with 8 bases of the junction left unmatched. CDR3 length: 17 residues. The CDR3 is CASRRDRGEWSNQPQHF. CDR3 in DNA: TGTGCCAGCAGACGGGACAGGGGGGAGTGGAGCAATCAGCCCCAGCATTTT.